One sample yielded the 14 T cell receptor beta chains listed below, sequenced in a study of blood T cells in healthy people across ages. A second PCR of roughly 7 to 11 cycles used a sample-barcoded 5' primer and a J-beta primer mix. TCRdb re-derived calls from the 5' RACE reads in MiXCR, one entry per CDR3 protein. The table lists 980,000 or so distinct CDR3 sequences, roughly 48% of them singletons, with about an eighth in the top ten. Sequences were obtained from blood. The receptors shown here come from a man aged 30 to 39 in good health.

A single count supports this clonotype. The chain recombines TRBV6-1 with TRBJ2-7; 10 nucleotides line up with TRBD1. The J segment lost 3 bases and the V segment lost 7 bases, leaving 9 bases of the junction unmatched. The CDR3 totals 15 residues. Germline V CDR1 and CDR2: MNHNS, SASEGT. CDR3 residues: CASMTGTGVFYEQYF. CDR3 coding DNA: TGTGCCAGCATGACCGGGACAGGGGTTTTCTACGAGCAGTACTTC.

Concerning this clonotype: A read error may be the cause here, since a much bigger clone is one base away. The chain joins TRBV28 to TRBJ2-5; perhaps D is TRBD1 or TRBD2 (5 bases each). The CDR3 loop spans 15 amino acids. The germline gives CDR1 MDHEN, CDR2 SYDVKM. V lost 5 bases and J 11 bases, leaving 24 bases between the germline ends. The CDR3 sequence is CASSLGRSEVNEQYF. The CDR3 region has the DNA TGTGCCAGCAGTCTGGGACGCTCGGAGGTCAATGAGCAGTACTTC.

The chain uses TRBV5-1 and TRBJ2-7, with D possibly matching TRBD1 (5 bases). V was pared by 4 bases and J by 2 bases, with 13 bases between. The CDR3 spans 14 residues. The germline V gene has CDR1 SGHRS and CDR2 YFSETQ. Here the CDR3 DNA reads TGCGCCAGCAGCACGCGGACACCTCCCTACGAGCAGTACTTC. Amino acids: CASSTRTPPYEQYF. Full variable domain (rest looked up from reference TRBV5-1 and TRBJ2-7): KAGVTQTPRYLIKTRGQQVTLSCSPISGHRSVSWYQQTPGQGLQFLFEYFSETQRNKGNFPGRFSGRQFSNSRSEMNVSTLELGDSALYLCASSTRTPPYEQYFGPGTRLTVT.

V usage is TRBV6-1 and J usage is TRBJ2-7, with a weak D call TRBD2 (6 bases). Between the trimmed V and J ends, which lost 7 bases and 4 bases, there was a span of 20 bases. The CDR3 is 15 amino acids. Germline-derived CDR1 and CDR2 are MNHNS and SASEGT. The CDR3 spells CASTQIAEGLYEQYF. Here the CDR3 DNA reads TGTGCCAGCACCCAGATAGCGGAGGGGCTGTACGAGCAGTACTTC.

The CDR3 DNA reads TGCAGCGTTGGTCCGGACAGACTAAACAATGAGCAGTTCTTC. This gives the protein CSVGPDRLNNEQFF. The rearrangement joins TRBV29-1 to TRBJ2-1, with a possible D match to TRBD1 (6 bases). This CDR3 comprises 14 residues. The V end was cut by 4 bases, the J end by 5 bases, with 15 bases between. CDR1 SQVTM and CDR2 ANQGSEA come from the germline V gene.

The chain's CDR3 is CASSLTGQGFLLYGYTF. CDR3 bases: TGTGCCAGCAGCTTAACGGGACAGGGGTTCCTTCTCTATGGCTACACCTTC. The chain links TRBV11-2 to TRBJ1-2; 10 bases are shared with TRBD1. Germline CDR1 and CDR2: SGHAT and FQNNGV. The CDR3 is 17 amino acids. Losses at the gene ends were 2 bases for V and 4 bases for J; bases not matched to a gene: 10.

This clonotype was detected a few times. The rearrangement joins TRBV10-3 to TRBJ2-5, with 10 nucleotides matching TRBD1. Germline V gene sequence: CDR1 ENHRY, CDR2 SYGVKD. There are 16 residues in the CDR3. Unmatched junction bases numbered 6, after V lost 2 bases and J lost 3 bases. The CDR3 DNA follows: TGTGCCATCAGTGAGGACAGGGGGCGAGGGAAAGAGACCCAGTACTTC. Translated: CAISEDRGRGKETQYF.

CDR3 sequence (DNA): TGTGCCAGCAGTGAGTTAGGGATCGGAGCAGATACGCAGTATTTT. Translated, it gives CASSELGIGADTQYF. This rearrangement joins TRBV6-1 to TRBJ2-3; D is uncertain. V lost 3 bases and J lost 4, with 14 bases in between. Germline CDR1 MNHNS, CDR2 SASEGT. The CDR3 has 15 residues.

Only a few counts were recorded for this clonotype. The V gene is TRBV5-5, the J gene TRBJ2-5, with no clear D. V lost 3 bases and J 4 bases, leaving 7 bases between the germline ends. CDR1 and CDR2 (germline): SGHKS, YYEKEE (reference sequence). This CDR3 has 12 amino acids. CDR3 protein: CASSSNRETQYF. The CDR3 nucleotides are TGTGCCAGCAGCTCTAATAGAGAGACCCAGTACTTC. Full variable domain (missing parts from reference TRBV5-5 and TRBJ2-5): DAGVTQSPTHLIKTRGQQVTLRCSPISGHKSVSWYQQVLGQGPQFIFQYYEKEERGRGNFPDRFSARQFPNYSSELNVNALLLGDSALYLCASSSNRETQYFGPGTRLLVL.

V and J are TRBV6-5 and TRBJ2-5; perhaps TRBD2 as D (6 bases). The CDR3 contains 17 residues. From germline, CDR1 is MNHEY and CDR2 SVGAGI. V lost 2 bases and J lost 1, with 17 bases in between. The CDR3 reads CASSYRGIGNRQETQYF. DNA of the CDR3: TGTGCCAGCAGTTACCGGGGGATCGGGAACCGCCAAGAGACCCAGTACTTC.

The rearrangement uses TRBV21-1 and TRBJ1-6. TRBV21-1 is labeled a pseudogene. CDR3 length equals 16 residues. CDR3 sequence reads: CASSKAKERVISPLHF. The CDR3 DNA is TGTGCCAGCAGCAAAGCGAAAGAACGGGTTATCTCACCCCTCCACTTT.

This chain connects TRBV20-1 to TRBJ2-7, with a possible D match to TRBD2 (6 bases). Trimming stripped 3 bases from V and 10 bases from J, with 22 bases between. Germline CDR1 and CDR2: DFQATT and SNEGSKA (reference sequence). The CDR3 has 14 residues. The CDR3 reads CSARFGGDIQPQYF. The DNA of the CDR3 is TGCAGTGCTAGGTTCGGGGGTGATATCCAGCCCCAGTACTTC.

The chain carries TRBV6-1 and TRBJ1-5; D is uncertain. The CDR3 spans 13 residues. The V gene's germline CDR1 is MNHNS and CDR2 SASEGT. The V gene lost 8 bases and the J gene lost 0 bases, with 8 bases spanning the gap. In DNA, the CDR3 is TGTGCCAGCCATGCATTTAGCAATCAGCCCCAGCATTTT. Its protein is CASHAFSNQPQHF.

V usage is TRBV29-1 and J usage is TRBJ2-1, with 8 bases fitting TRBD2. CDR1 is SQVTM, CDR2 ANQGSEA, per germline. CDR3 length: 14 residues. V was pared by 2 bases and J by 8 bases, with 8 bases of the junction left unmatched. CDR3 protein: CSVEPTSELDEQFF. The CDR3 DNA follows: TGCAGCGTTGAACCGACTAGCGAGTTGGATGAGCAGTTCTTC.